These 27 T cell receptor beta chains were all obtained from the same sample, sequenced in a study of shared clonotypes between healthy human individuals. Produced via immunoSEQ multiplex PCR; TCRdb's table is partial and in-frame only. This table has around 500,000 clones, almost 80% appearing once. The source material was PBMCs. The receptors were sampled from a woman in her forties in good health. Some clones in this sample may be carry-over from other donors' samples.

The chain recombines TRBV6-6 with TRBJ2-2; D is unclear. Germline lookup yields CDR1 MNHNY and CDR2 SVGAGI (reference sequence). V was cut by 0 bases and J by 0 bases, with 8 bases left in between. The CDR3 extends over 16 amino acids. The CDR3 DNA follows: TGTGCCAGCAGTTACTCGGGTGGCCCGAACACCGGGGAGCTGTTTTTT. Protein product: CASSYSGGPNTGELFF.

The chain uses TRBV5-1 and TRBJ2-7; TRBD1 agrees at 10 bases. CDR1 SGHRS and CDR2 YFSETQ come from the germline V gene. The CDR3 totals 14 residues. V gave up 3 bases and J gave up 5 bases; unmatched junction bases: 5. CDR3 protein: CASSSPGQGNEQYF. Written as DNA, the CDR3 is TGCGCCAGCAGCTCCCCGGGACAGGGGAACGAGCAGTACTTC. Full variable domain (rest looked up from reference TRBV5-1 and TRBJ2-7): KAGVTQTPRYLIKTRGQQVTLSCSPISGHRSVSWYQQTPGQGLQFLFEYFSETQRNKGNFPGRFSGRQFSNSRSEMNVSTLELGDSALYLCASSSPGQGNEQYFGPGTRLTVT.

The chain uses TRBV5-8 and TRBJ2-3; no reliable D call. With 0 bases removed from V and 6 bases from J, the gap between germline ends came to 8 bases. The CDR3 runs 13 residues. Looked up from germline, CDR1 is SGHTS and CDR2 is YDEGEE. CDR3 loop: CASSLVFQDTQYF. The CDR3 DNA reads TGTGCCAGCAGCTTGGTGTTCCAGGATACGCAGTATTTT.

V and J are TRBV7-3 and TRBJ2-3, with D unresolved. The CDR3 extends over 16 amino acids. The germline V gene has CDR1 SGHTA and CDR2 FQGTGA. V was trimmed by 5 bases and J by 0 bases, leaving 15 bases between them. CDR3 sequence: CASSAKGARSTDTQYF. The CDR3 DNA follows: TGTGCCAGCAGCGCAAAGGGCGCCAGAAGCACAGATACGCAGTATTTT.

The V and J genes are TRBV7-2 and TRBJ2-1; TRBD2 aligns across 14 bases. CDR1 is SGHTA, CDR2 FQGNSA, per germline. V gave up 1 base and J gave up 9 bases; unmatched junction bases: 8. The CDR3 extends over 17 amino acids. The CDR3 DNA reads as TGTGCCAGCAGCTTAGGCGCCGGGACTAGCGGGAGAATTGAGCAGTTCTTC. It translates to CASSLGAGTSGRIEQFF.

This clone appeared once. This chain links TRBV14 with TRBJ2-7; D is perhaps TRBD1 or TRBD2 (6 bases each). Germline CDR1 is SGHDN and CDR2 is FVKESK. Deletions cut 4 bases from V and 6 bases from J, with 13 bases between. This CDR3 is built from 13 residues. The CDR3 DNA is TGTGCCAGCAGCCCCGTTAGGGGGGCCGAGCAGTACTTC. Protein: CASSPVRGAEQYF.

V is TRBV14 and J is TRBJ2-7; 10 bases agree with TRBD1. The V segment lost 3 bases and the J segment 2 bases; nucleotides outside the gene matches: 1. The CDR3 has 14 amino acids. The germline gives CDR1 SGHDN, CDR2 FVKESK. This CDR3 reads CASSHGQGAYEQYF. The CDR3 DNA reads TGTGCCAGCAGCCACGGACAGGGGGCCTACGAGCAGTACTTC.

This clone was recorded at least ten times. In nucleotides, the CDR3 is TGTGCCAGCAGTCTCGGGACTAAAGCTTTCTTT. Amino acid sequence: CASSLGTKAFF. V is TRBV28 and J is TRBJ1-1; D is perhaps TRBD1 (5 bases). The germline gives CDR1 MDHEN, CDR2 SYDVKM. Trimming stripped 5 bases from V and 9 bases from J, with 10 bases between. The CDR3 totals 11 residues. Full variable domain (outside the CDR3, taken from reference TRBV28 and TRBJ1-1): DVKVTQSSRYLVKRTGEKVFLECVQDMDHENMFWYRQDPGLGLRLIYFSYDVKMKEKGDIPEGYSVSREKKERFSLILESASTNQTSMYLCASSLGTKAFFGQGTRLTVV.

The rearrangement joins TRBV27 to TRBJ2-7; D call uncertain. Trimming removed 4 bases from V and 6 bases from J, with 16 bases in between. The CDR3 is 14 residues long. Germline V CDR1 and CDR2: MNHEY, SMNVEV (reference sequence). In DNA form, the CDR3 reads TGTGCCAGCAGTTCGGCCACGCCAGGTGGCGAGCAGTACTTC. Its translation: CASSSATPGGEQYF.

J is TRBJ1-1 and V is TRBV27, with D possibly being TRBD1 (5 bases). V lost 0 bases and J 3 bases, leaving 5 bases between the germline ends. The germline V gene has CDR1 MNHEY and CDR2 SMNVEV (reference sequence). CDR3 length: 13 residues. The CDR3, as DNA: TGTGCCAGCAGTTTATCAGGGGACACTGAAGCTTTCTTT. This encodes CASSLSGDTEAFF.

The rearrangement links TRBV2 to TRBJ2-5, with TRBD2 identical over 8 bases. The length of the CDR3 is 12 residues. Germline-derived CDR1 and CDR2 are SNHLY and FYNNEI. The V and J ends lost 7 bases and 11 bases, in that order; junction bases with no gene match: 9. As DNA, the CDR3 is TGTGCCAGCACCGGACTAGCCTACGTTCAGTACTTC. The encoded protein is CASTGLAYVQYF.

The rearrangement links TRBV6-1 to TRBJ2-3; weak D call: TRBD1 (6 bases). In germline, CDR1 is MNHNS, CDR2 SASEGT. This CDR3 is built from 15 residues. V lost 4 bases, J lost 6 bases, and 17 bases lay in between. The CDR3 spells CASSGPRGRGDTQYF. The CDR3 DNA reads as TGTGCCAGCAGTGGGCCGAGGGGGAGAGGGGATACGCAGTATTTT.

The chain recombines TRBV7-3 with TRBJ1-5; D possibly corresponds to TRBD1 (6 bases). The CDR3 is 14 residues long. CDR1 is SGHTA and CDR2 is FQGTGA in the germline V gene. The germline V and J ends were trimmed by 4 bases and 7 bases, with 14 bases remaining between them. Here the CDR3 DNA reads TGTGCCAGCAGCTACTGGCAAAGGGGGCAGCCCCAGCATTTT. Encoded protein: CASSYWQRGQPQHF.

The chain recombines TRBV7-3 with TRBJ2-1; TRBD1 agrees at 10 bases. This CDR3 spans 16 amino acids. V was clipped by 0 bases and J by 5 bases; unmatched bases: 4. Germline loops: CDR1 SGHTA, CDR2 FQGTGA. DNA of the CDR3: TGTGCCAGCAGCTTAACGACAGGGGGCATCGACAATGAGCAGTTCTTC. Protein sequence: CASSLTTGGIDNEQFF.

V and J are TRBV29-1 and TRBJ2-7; D is perhaps TRBD1 or TRBD2 (6 bases each). CDR3 length: 15 amino acids. The V gene's germline CDR1 is SQVTM and CDR2 ANQGSEA. V shed 2 bases and J shed 2 bases, with 16 bases lying between them. The CDR3 DNA is TGCAGCGTTGAAAGAGGGGGGTGGCCGACCTACGAGCAGTACTTC. Protein product: CSVERGGWPTYEQYF.

The rearrangement links TRBV7-2 to TRBJ1-4; the D gene is possibly TRBD1 (5 bases). Germline CDR1 is SGHTA and CDR2 is FQGNSA. V shed 5 bases and J shed 5 bases, with 9 bases lying between them. This CDR3 region has 13 residues. The CDR3: CASSAYRNEKLFF. In DNA form, the CDR3 reads TGTGCCAGCAGCGCGTACAGGAATGAAAAACTGTTTTTT.

This chain connects TRBV11-2 to TRBJ1-2; D gene ambiguous. V lost 3 bases and J 4 bases, leaving 12 bases between the germline ends. The CDR3 consists of 14 residues. Germline values: CDR1 SGHAT, CDR2 FQNNGV. In DNA form, the CDR3 reads TGTGCCAGCAGCTTTGGCAGAACACTCTATGGCTACACCTTC. Amino acid sequence: CASSFGRTLYGYTF.

This sequence joins TRBV13 and TRBJ2-5; D perhaps matches TRBD2 (5 bases). Germline V gene data show CDR1 as PRHDT and CDR2 as FYEKMQ (reference sequence). CDR3 size: 13 residues. The V and J ends lost 4 bases and 5 bases respectively, with 11 bases between them. DNA of the CDR3: TGTGCCAGCAGCTCCTTCTCGGGGGAGACCCAGTACTTC. Translation gives CASSSFSGETQYF.

In the case of this clone: Additional DNA sequences in this sample encode the identical CDR3. The chain couples TRBV5-4 to TRBJ1-2; possibly TRBD1 for D (6 bases). V was pared by 7 bases and J by 5 bases, with 18 bases between. Germline lookup yields CDR1 SGHNT and CDR2 YYREEE (reference sequence). The CDR3 spans 14 residues. CDR3 coding DNA: TGTGCCAGCGAGGGGAGGGGGACGGCTTATGGCTACACCTTC. Its protein is CASEGRGTAYGYTF.

V is TRBV2 and J is TRBJ1-2; possible D gene TRBD1, 6 bases. Trimming removed 6 bases at V and 7 bases at J, with 21 bases between. The V gene's germline CDR1 is SNHLY and CDR2 FYNNEI. CDR3 length: 15 residues. CDR3 coding DNA: TGTGCCAGCAGACCCGATGGGGGGGGCCTCTCTGGCTACACCTTC. Amino acid sequence: CASRPDGGGLSGYTF.

The rearrangement joins TRBV27 to TRBJ2-1; D not resolved. This CDR3 is 16 amino acids long. Trimming removed 7 bases at V and 4 bases at J, with 20 bases between. CDR1 MNHEY and CDR2 SMNVEV come from the germline V gene (reference sequence). The CDR3 here is CASTFSAILAYNEQFF. DNA of the CDR3: TGTGCCAGCACCTTTTCGGCAATATTGGCGTACAATGAGCAGTTCTTC.

CDR3 nucleotides: TGTGCCAGCAGCGCCGACGGGACATCGCCCCAGCATTTT. This gives the protein CASSADGTSPQHF. The rearrangement joins TRBV7-3 to TRBJ1-5, with a weak D call TRBD1 (6 bases). Per the germline V gene, CDR1 is SGHTA and CDR2 is FQGTGA. The CDR3 extends over 13 amino acids. The V end was cut by 5 bases, the J end by 9 bases, with 14 bases between.

V is TRBV4-3 and J is TRBJ1-4; D ambiguous. Trimming left V 4 bases short and J 3 bases short, with 15 bases between. The CDR3 is 16 amino acids. CDR1 and CDR2 (germline): LGHNA, YSLEER. In DNA form, the CDR3 reads TGCGCCAGCAGCCCCACGCTCGGTGGTTCTAATGAAAAACTGTTTTTT. Its protein product is CASSPTLGGSNEKLFF.

V and J are TRBV4-2 and TRBJ1-3; D not resolved. CDR3 length equals 15 residues. CDR1 and CDR2 from the germline V gene are LGHNA and YNFKEQ. The germline V and J ends were trimmed by 5 bases and 0 bases, with 11 bases remaining between them. This CDR3 is CASSLGGYSGNTIYF. The CDR3 region has the DNA TGTGCCAGCAGCTTGGGCGGGTACTCTGGAAACACCATATATTTT.

The chain combines TRBV10-3 with TRBJ2-3, with 14 bases identical to TRBD2. The germline CDR1 and CDR2 sequences are ENHRY and SYGVKD. With V trimmed by 9 bases and J by 4 bases, 6 bases remained unmatched. The CDR3 has 15 amino acids. CDR3 bases: TGTGCCATTGGAGGGACTAGCGGGAGATCAGATACGCAGTATTTT. Translation: CAIGGTSGRSDTQYF.

The CDR3 spells CASSVDSPRELFF. The CDR3 DNA reads TGTGCCAGCAGCGTAGACTCTCCCAGGGAGCTGTTTTTT. The J gene is TRBJ2-2, the V gene TRBV9; no clear D gene. Deletions cut 0 bases from V and 9 bases from J, with 9 bases between. This CDR3 has 13 residues. Germline lookup yields CDR1 SGDLS and CDR2 YYNGEE.

The chain carries TRBV5-1 and TRBJ2-1, with 11 bases matching TRBD2. J lost 6 bases, V lost 3 bases, and 5 bases had no gene match. Germline CDR1 SGHRS, CDR2 YFSETQ. The CDR3 extends over 15 amino acids. The CDR3 loop is CASSWGLAESNEQFF. The CDR3 DNA reads as TGCGCCAGCAGCTGGGGACTAGCGGAAAGCAATGAGCAGTTCTTC.